This TCR beta chain was captured in a study of glioma-infiltrating T cells. Trimming cost V 1 base and J 0 bases, with 7 bases left between them. CDR1 and CDR2 from the germline V gene are SGHTA and FQGNSA. CDR3 length: 15 residues. Using RNA template, CDR3s of TCR alpha and beta were amplified with iRepertoire arm-PCR. Input was roughly 100-450 ng of tissue mRNA or PBMC total RNA. A single record per CDR3 protein comes from TCRdb applying MiXCR to the multiplex PCR reads. The table shows 3,200 or so distinct CDR3 sequences, with 65% to 90% occurring only once. As concerns this clonotype: What it recognizes is unknown. Since it is a stray read in a library aimed at alpha chains, this beta chain has a size that is not meaningful.

Study-wide points: Only very few CDR3 sequences appeared in both tissue and blood. Non-neoplastic patients had below-expected tissue-blood divergence, while all gliomas exceeded expectation.

This TCR derives from a human donor with low-grade glioma or glioblastoma, undergoing nonglioma brain surgery, or in good health (not recorded which). Sequencing was performed on glioma tissue, nonneoplastic brain tissue, or PBMCs (not recorded which). The V and J genes are TRBV7-2 and TRBJ1-5; D call uncertain. For the CDR3, the DNA is TGTGCCAGCAGCTTAGTCTCGAATAGCAATCAGCCCCAGCATTTT. Encoded protein: CASSLVSNSNQPQHF. The complete variable domain, with remaining parts taken from reference TRBV7-2 and TRBJ1-5, reads GAGVSQSPSNKVTEKGKDVELRCDPISGHTALYWYRQSLGQGLEFLIYFQGNSAPDKSGLPSDRFSAERTGGSVSTLTIQRTQQEDSAVYLCASSLVSNSNQPQHFGDGTRLSIL.